The next 2 T cell receptor beta chains were all read from a single sample in a study of T cell responses to AZD1222 COVID-19 vaccine. The method was immunoSEQ multiplex PCR; TCRdb's version includes in-frame clones alone and lacks a portion of them. The sample lists roughly 200,000 clones; 88% were seen once. This specimen was peripheral blood, taken on day 0 of AZD1222 vaccination. The source of these receptors is an adult in good health.

The V and J genes are TRBV3-1 (or the pseudogene TRBV3-2) and TRBJ1-6; 7 positions match TRBD1. Germline CDR1 reads LGHDT; CDR2 reads YNNKEL (reference sequence). The junction had 5 bases not matched to a gene; V was cut back by 0 bases and J by 9 bases. The CDR3 runs to 15 residues. The CDR3 sequence is CASSQDWTGGSPLHF. The CDR3 DNA reads TGTGCCAGCAGCCAAGACTGGACAGGTGGTTCACCCCTCCACTTT.

About this clone itself: Additional DNA sequences in this sample encode the identical CDR3. The rearrangement joins TRBV27 to TRBJ1-2; D is unclear. V lost 0 bases, J lost 2 bases, and 7 bases lay in between. Germline values: CDR1 MNHEY, CDR2 SMNVEV (reference sequence). The CDR3 runs to 14 residues. CDR3 amino acids: CASSLSPTNYGYTF. The CDR3 bases are TGTGCCAGCAGTTTATCTCCGACAAACTATGGCTACACCTTC.